This T cell receptor (beta chain) derives from a study of blood T cell repertoires in COVID-19. Authors' data handling: Counts of nucleated cells, estimated from reference gene primer amplification, were obtained. Using immunoSEQ multiplex PCR, the repertoire was profiled, and TCRdb retains in-frame clones only, with some absent. Clonal size and the V and J genes are those of that table, whereas D and trimming came from the DNA. The repertoire holds tens of thousands of clones, with around 87% as singletons. The CDR3 runs to 15 residues. Trimming pared 2 bases from V and 3 bases from J, leaving 11 bases between. Germline assignment: CDR1 SGHDT and CDR2 YYEEEE.

The specimen was peripheral blood. J is TRBJ1-4 and V is TRBV5-6; D call uncertain. The clonotype originates from a man between 45 and 60 years old with acute or convalescent COVID-19. CDR3: CASSFRGSPNEKLFF. CDR3 DNA sequence: TGTGCCAGCAGCTTCCGGGGATCACCTAATGAAAAACTGTTTTTT.